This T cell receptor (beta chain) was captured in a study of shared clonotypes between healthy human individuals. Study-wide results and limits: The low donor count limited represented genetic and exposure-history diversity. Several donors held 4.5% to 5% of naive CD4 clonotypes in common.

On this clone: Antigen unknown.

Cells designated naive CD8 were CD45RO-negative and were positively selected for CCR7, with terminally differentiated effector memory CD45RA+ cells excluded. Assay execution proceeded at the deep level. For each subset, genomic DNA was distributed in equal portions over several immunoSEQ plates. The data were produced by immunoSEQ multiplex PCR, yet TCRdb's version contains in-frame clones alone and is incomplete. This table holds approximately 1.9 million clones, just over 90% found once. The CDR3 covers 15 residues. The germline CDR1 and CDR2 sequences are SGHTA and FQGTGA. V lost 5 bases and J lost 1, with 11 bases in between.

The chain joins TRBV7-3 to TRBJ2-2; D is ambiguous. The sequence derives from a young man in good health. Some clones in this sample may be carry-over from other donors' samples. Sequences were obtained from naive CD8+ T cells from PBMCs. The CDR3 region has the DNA TGTGCCAGCAGCCAGGTTGGCGAGAACACCGGGGAGCTGTTTTTT. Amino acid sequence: CASSQVGENTGELFF.